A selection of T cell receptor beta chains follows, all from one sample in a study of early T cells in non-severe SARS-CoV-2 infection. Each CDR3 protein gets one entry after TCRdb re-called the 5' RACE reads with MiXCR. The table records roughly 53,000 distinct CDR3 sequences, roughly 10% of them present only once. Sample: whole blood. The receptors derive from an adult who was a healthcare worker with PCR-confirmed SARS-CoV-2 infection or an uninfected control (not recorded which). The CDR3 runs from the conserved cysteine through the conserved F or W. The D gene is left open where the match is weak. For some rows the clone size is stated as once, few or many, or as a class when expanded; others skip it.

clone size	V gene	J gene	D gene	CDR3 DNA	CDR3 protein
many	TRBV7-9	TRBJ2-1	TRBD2	TGTGCCAGCAGCCCGACTAGCGGGCCATCCTACAATGAGCAGTTCTTC	CASSPTSGPSYNEQFF
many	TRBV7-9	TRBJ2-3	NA	TGTGCGTCCGCTCGAGCAGATACGCAGTATTTT	CASARADTQYF
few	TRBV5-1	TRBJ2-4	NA	TGCGCCAGCAGCCTATCCGGGATCAAAAACATTCAGTACTTC	CASSLSGIKNIQYF
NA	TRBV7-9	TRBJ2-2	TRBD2	TGTGCCAGCAGCTTTCTAGCGGGGAGGAACACCGGGGAGCTGTTTTTT	CASSFLAGRNTGELFF
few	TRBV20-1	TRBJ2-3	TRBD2	TGCAGTGCTACCGTACCGGGACTAGCGGGGGGAACAGATACGCAGTATTTT	CSATVPGLAGGTDTQYF
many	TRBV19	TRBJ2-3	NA	TGTGCCAGTAGTACTGCTACAGGGCCGGATACGCAGTATTTT	CASSTATGPDTQYF
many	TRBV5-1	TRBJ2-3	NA	TGCGCCAGCAGCTTCGGCTTCAAGCATAGCACAGATACGCAGTATTTT	CASSFGFKHSTDTQYF
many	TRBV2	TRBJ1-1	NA	TGTGCCAGCAGACAGGACCTGAACACTGAAGCTTTCTTT	CASRQDLNTEAFF
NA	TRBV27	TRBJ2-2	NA	TGTGCCAGCAATAATCTGGGAGTGGCCCCCGAACTGCTGTTTTTT	CASNNLGVAPELLFF
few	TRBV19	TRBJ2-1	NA	TGTGCCAGTAGTCCCAAGACAGCGCCCTCCTACAATGAGCAGTTCTTC	CASSPKTAPSYNEQFF
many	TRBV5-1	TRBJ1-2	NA	TGCGCCAGCAGCTTGGAGTCTGTTAACTATGGCTACACCTTC	CASSLESVNYGYTF
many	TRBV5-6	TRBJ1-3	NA	TGTGCCAGCATTCACGAACGTCGGGCATTCCATTTCTCTGGAAACACCATATATTTT	CASIHERRAFHFSGNTIYF
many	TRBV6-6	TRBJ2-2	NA	TGTGCCAGCAAGCACAGGGAATTCGGGGAGCTGTTTTTT	CASKHREFGELFF
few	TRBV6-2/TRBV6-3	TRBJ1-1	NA	TGTGCCAGCAGTTACTTGCGACTAGATGAAGCTTTCTTT	CASSYLRLDEAFF
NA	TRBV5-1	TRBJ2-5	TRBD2	TGCGCCAGCAGCCGCGGGACTAGCAGGGAGACCCAGTACTTC	CASSRGTSRETQYF
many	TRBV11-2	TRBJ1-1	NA	TGTGCCAGCAGCCTGCAGACAGGCTCCTTTAACACTGAAGCTTTCTTT	CASSLQTGSFNTEAFF
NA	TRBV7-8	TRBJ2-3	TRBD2	TGTGCCAGCAGCCCTCGTAGCGGGAGGGAAGGAGATACGCAGTATTTT	CASSPRSGREGDTQYF
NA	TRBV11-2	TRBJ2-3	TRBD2	TGTGCCAGCATCAACCCCCGGGAGCGGGGGGTTGATACGCAGTATTTT	CASINPRERGVDTQYF
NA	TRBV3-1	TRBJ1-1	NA	TGTGCCAGCAGCCCCCGTGTGCCGTACACTGAAGCTTTCTTT	CASSPRVPYTEAFF
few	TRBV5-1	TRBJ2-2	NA	TGCGCCAGCAGCTACGACAGCTACAACACCGGGGAGCTGTTTTTT	CASSYDSYNTGELFF
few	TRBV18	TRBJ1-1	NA	TGTGCCAGCTCACCTAAGATGGGCACTGAAGCTTTCTTT	CASSPKMGTEAFF
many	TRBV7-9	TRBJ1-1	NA	TGTGCCAGCAGCCACCAGAGCCCTGAAGCTTTCTTT	CASSHQSPEAFF
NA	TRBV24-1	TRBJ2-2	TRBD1	TGTGCCACCAGTGACCCCGGACAGGTAACCGGGGAGCTGTTTTTT	CATSDPGQVTGELFF
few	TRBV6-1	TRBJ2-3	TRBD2	TGTGCCAGCAGGCCGGGACTAGCGGGAACAGATACGCAGTATTTT	CASRPGLAGTDTQYF
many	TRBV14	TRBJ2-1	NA	TGTGCCAGCAGCCAAGACCTCGGCAGGGGGAGGGAGGAGCAGTTCTTC	CASSQDLGRGREEQFF
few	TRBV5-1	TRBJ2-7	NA	TGCGCCAGCAGCTTGGTTTTCGACACTGCCAGATACGAGCAGTACTTC	CASSLVFDTARYEQYF
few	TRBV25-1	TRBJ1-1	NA	TGTGCCAGCAGTGCAGGGGCCAACACTGAAGCTTTCTTT	CASSAGANTEAFF
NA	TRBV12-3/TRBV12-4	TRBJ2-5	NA	TGTGCCAGCAGCCACCGTCAAGAGACCCAGTACTTC	CASSHRQETQYF
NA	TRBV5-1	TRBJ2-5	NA	TGCGCCAGCAGCCCAGGTCCTACCCAAGAGACCCAGTACTTC	CASSPGPTQETQYF
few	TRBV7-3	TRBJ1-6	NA	TGTGCCAGCAGCCTCTGGACCGGTTCACCCCTCCACTTT	CASSLWTGSPLHF
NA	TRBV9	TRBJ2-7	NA	TGTGCCAGCAGCGTAGGAGTAGTCTCCTACGAGCAGTACTTC	CASSVGVVSYEQYF
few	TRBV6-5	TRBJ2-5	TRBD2	TGTGCCAGCAGTTACGGGACTAGCGGGGACCAGTACTTC	CASSYGTSGDQYF
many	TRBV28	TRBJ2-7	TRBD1	TGTGCCAGCAGTTTTTACAGGGGCTCGGGGGAGCAGTACTTC	CASSFYRGSGEQYF
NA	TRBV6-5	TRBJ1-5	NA	TGTGCCAGCAGCCTGGGACGGGTTCAGCCCCAGCATTTT	CASSLGRVQPQHF
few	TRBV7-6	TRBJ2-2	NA	TGTGCCAGCAGCTCCAAGGACGGATGGATAGACACCGGGGAGCTGTTTTTT	CASSSKDGWIDTGELFF
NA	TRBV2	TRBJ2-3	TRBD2	TGTGCCAGCAGTGAAGGAGCGGGGGATACGCAGTATTTT	CASSEGAGDTQYF